The rows below give T cell receptor beta chains drawn from one sample of a study of OX40 agonist ivuxolimab in advanced cancers. Method: immunoSEQ multiplex PCR; TCRdb's copy keeps in-frame clones and lacks some. The sample has tens of thousands of clones; around nine tenths are singletons. The sequenced sample was CD4+ or CD8+ T cells sorted from blood, obtained in a trial of the OX40 agonist ivuxolimab. Source of these receptors: an adult with an advanced solid tumor such as melanoma, head and neck, liver or kidney cancer. Each CDR3 is given with its conserved first and last residue. A D gene is named only where the DNA matches it firmly. Only some rows state a clone size, as once, few, many or a class for expanded clones.

clone size,V gene,D gene,J gene,CDR3 DNA,CDR3 protein
.,TRBV5-4,.,TRBJ2-1,TGTGCCAGCAGCCCTCCGGGACCTCACGTTTACAATGAGCAGTTCTTC,CASSPPGPHVYNEQFF
.,TRBV7-9,TRBD2,TRBJ2-5,TGTGCCAGCAGCGTAAGCGGGAGTACCGACCAAGAGACCCAGTACTTC,CASSVSGSTDQETQYF
.,TRBV7-7,.,TRBJ2-5,TGTGCCAGCAGCCCCCTCGACAGGACGGAGGGGGAGACCCAGTACTTC,CASSPLDRTEGETQYF
.,TRBV7-3,.,TRBJ2-3,TGTGCCAGCAGTCACGCCGGGGGCCCGCACGATACGCAGTATTTT,CASSHAGGPHDTQYF
.,TRBV27,.,TRBJ1-6,TGTGCCAGCAGCCCCCCCCCACAGGGACTTATTTATTCACCCCTCCACTTT,CASSPPPQGLIYSPLHF
few,TRBV30,.,TRBJ2-3,TGTGCCTGGAGTGTATCAGACCTCACAGATACGCAGTATTTT,CAWSVSDLTDTQYF
.,TRBV6-4,.,TRBJ2-1,TGTGCCAGCAGTGACTCTTTGGGGTTTGAGCAGTTCTTC,CASSDSLGFEQFF
.,TRBV19,.,TRBJ2-1,TGTGCCAGTAGTATATCGGGAGACGAGCAGTTCTTC,CASSISGDEQFF
.,TRBV5-1,TRBD1,TRBJ2-5,TGCGCCAGCAGCCTTCGACAGGGGGCATGGGAGACCCAGTACTTC,CASSLRQGAWETQYF
.,TRBV28,TRBD2,TRBJ2-7,TGTGCCAGCAGTAGTTCATCGGGAGGATCTTACGAGCAGTACTTC,CASSSSSGGSYEQYF
.,TRBV19,.,TRBJ1-1,TGTGCCAGTAGTATAGGGGGTATCGGGGACACTGAAGCTTTCTTT,CASSIGGIGDTEAFF
.,TRBV6-1,.,TRBJ1-1,TGTGCCAGCAGTGACCAAGCCAGGACGGAAGCTTTCTTT,CASSDQARTEAFF
.,TRBV30,TRBD2,TRBJ2-7,TGTGCCTGGAACCCCGGGCTAGCGGGGATAAGGGAGCAGTACTTC,CAWNPGLAGIREQYF
.,TRBV5-4,.,TRBJ1-6,TGTGCCAGCAGCTTGATTAGTGAGGGGTCACCCCTCCACTTT,CASSLISEGSPLHF
.,TRBV6-1,TRBD2,TRBJ2-2,TGTGCCAGCAGTGCCCTAGCGGGGAACACCGGGGAGCTGTTTTTT,CASSALAGNTGELFF
.,TRBV5-1,.,TRBJ2-7,TGCGCCAGCAGCCCCGATACAGGTGACGAGCAGTACTTC,CASSPDTGDEQYF
few,TRBV5-1,TRBD1,TRBJ1-1,TGCGCCAGCAGCTTAGGACAGGGGTGGAACACTGAAGCTTTCTTT,CASSLGQGWNTEAFF
.,TRBV7-9,.,TRBJ2-7,TGTGCCAGCAGCCCGGACTACAGCTCCTACGAGCAGTACTTC,CASSPDYSSYEQYF